Below are 7 T cell receptor beta chains sequenced from a single sample in a study of monozygotic twins with inflammatory bowel disease. Using the 5' RACE reads, TCRdb records one entry per CDR3 protein without DNA. The listing contains more than 300,000 distinct CDR3 sequences. Material for sequencing was blood. The receptors here all came from a human donor with ulcerative colitis or Crohn's disease, or a healthy co-twin of an affected twin (not recorded which).

This chain's CDR3 is CSAATGQGNEKLFF. The chain couples TRBV20-1 to TRBJ1-4; TCRdb calls TRBD1, which cannot be checked without DNA. This CDR3 contains 14 residues. Germline V gene lookup returns CDR1 DFQATT and CDR2 SNEGSKA (reference sequence).

The J gene is TRBJ1-5, the V gene TRBV6-2 or TRBV6-3. Germline CDR1 and CDR2: MNHEY and SVGEGT. The CDR3 has 12 amino acids. CDR3: CASTTVGQPQHF.

CDR3 residues: CSVVWGQGAGNTIYF. This sequence joins TRBV29-1 and TRBJ1-3; the D call of TRBD1 rests on TCRdb alone, since no DNA is present to check it. CDR1 is SQVTM, CDR2 ANQGSEA, per germline. CDR3 size: 15 residues. Complete variable domain (other parts from reference TRBV29-1 and TRBJ1-3): SAVISQKPSRDICQRGTSLTIQCQVDSQVTMMFWYRQQPGQSLTLIATANQGSEATYESGFVIDKFPISRPNLTFSTLTVSNMSPEDSSIYLCSVVWGQGAGNTIYFGEGSWLTVV.

The chain combines TRBV7-9 with TRBJ1-2. CDR3 length: 14 amino acids. In germline, CDR1 is SEHNR, CDR2 FQNEAQ (reference sequence). CDR3 sequence reads: CASSQSGNSYGYTF.

This sequence joins TRBV5-1 and TRBJ2-6; the TCRdb D gene call, TRBD2, has no DNA to confirm it. The CDR3 extends over 16 amino acids. Germline values: CDR1 SGHRS, CDR2 YFSETQ. The CDR3 sequence is CASSLRGLSGANVLTF.

The chain carries TRBV3-1 and TRBJ2-3. Germline-derived CDR1 and CDR2 are LGHDT and YNNKEL (reference sequence). The CDR3 length is 16 residues. Here the CDR3 reads CASSQARLLAQDTQYF.

This sequence joins TRBV7-2 and TRBJ2-1. This CDR3 is built from 16 residues. Germline V gene sequence: CDR1 SGHTA, CDR2 FQGNSA. The CDR3 loop reads CASSLGMGGPYNEQFF.